One sample yielded the 30 T cell receptor beta chains listed below, sequenced in a study of blood T cell repertoires in COVID-19. Profiling relied on immunoSEQ multiplex PCR, and the TCRdb table lists in-frame clones only, not all of them. The sample records around 300,000 clones, around 85% being singletons. The sequenced sample consisted of peripheral blood. The source of these receptors is a woman in her forties or fifties with active or convalescent COVID-19.

This rearrangement joins TRBV5-1 to TRBJ1-1; unclear D gene. Germline-derived CDR1 and CDR2 are SGHRS and YFSETQ. CDR3 length equals 15 residues. Trimming stripped 0 bases from V and 0 bases from J, with 9 bases between. In nucleotides, the CDR3 is TGCGCCAGCAGCTTGGCCGGAGAAATGAACACTGAAGCTTTCTTT. It yields the protein CASSLAGEMNTEAFF.

The rearrangement links TRBV28 to TRBJ1-1; D is unclear. Trimming took 6 bases from V and 7 from J, leaving 12 bases between them. The CDR3 is 12 residues long. Germline V CDR1 and CDR2: MDHEN, SYDVKM. CDR3 region: CASSSVGDEAFF. DNA for the CDR3: TGTGCCAGCAGCTCCGTGGGAGATGAAGCTTTCTTT.

The chain recombines TRBV28 with TRBJ1-5; D gene ambiguous. This CDR3 is built from 11 residues. Germline V gene sequence: CDR1 MDHEN, CDR2 SYDVKM. The V and J ends lost 5 bases and 5 bases respectively, with 4 bases between them. The CDR3 reads CASSPDQPQHF. CDR3 DNA: TGTGCCAGCAGTCCAGATCAGCCCCAGCATTTT.

The rearrangement joins TRBV7-9 to TRBJ1-2; weak D call: TRBD1 (5 bases). The germline V and J ends were trimmed by 4 bases and 6 bases, with 27 bases remaining between them. CDR3 length equals 18 residues. The germline V gene has CDR1 SEHNR and CDR2 FQNEAQ (reference sequence). The CDR3 nucleotides read TGTGCCAGCAGCTCACCGGGGGGTTTTCGGCAGGGATCCCATGGCTACACCTTC. Protein product: CASSSPGGFRQGSHGYTF.

A word on this clone: Relative to the germline gene, one junction end is altered; a read error may explain this. The chain employs TRBV2 and TRBJ2-1; possible D gene TRBD1, 5 bases. The germline gives CDR1 SNHLY, CDR2 FYNNEI. The CDR3 has 12 residues. The CDR3 coding sequence is TGTGCCAGCAGTGAGGTTGGCAGGGCTAGGGTCTTC. It specifies CASSEVGRARVF.

This chain links TRBV19 with TRBJ2-5, with a possible D match to TRBD2 (5 bases). CDR3 length: 15 residues. Per germline, CDR1 LNHDA and CDR2 SQIVND (reference sequence). The V gene lost 7 bases and the J gene lost 2 bases, with 17 bases spanning the gap. In nucleotides, the CDR3 is TGTGCCAGTAAGCCCAGCGGACCCATTCAAGAGACCCAGTACTTC. Encoded protein: CASKPSGPIQETQYF. Based on the CDR3 plus reference TRBV19 and TRBJ2-5, the full variable domain is DGGITQSPKYLFRKEGQNVTLSCEQNLNHDAMYWYRQDPGQGLRLIYYSQIVNDFQKGDIAEGYSVSREKKESFPLTVTSAQKNPTAFYLCASKPSGPIQETQYFGPGTRLLVL.

The genes are TRBV19 and TRBJ1-1, with 8 bases lining up with TRBD1. Germline V gene sequence: CDR1 LNHDA, CDR2 SQIVND (reference sequence). J was trimmed by 4 bases and V by 4 bases; bases with no gene match: 8. CDR3 size: 15 residues. CDR3 residues: CASSTLGQGSTEAFF. CDR3 nucleotide sequence: TGTGCCAGTAGTACCCTAGGACAGGGAAGCACTGAAGCTTTCTTT.

V is TRBV6-6 and J is TRBJ1-5, with D perhaps matching TRBD1 (6 bases). CDR3 length equals 13 residues. Per the germline V gene, CDR1 is MNHNY and CDR2 is SVGAGI (reference sequence). V lost 3 bases and J 9 bases, leaving 12 bases between the germline ends. The CDR3, as DNA: TGTGCCAGCAGTTATCAGGGGACGGGGCCCCAGCATTTT. Translation gives CASSYQGTGPQHF.

V gene TRBV19 combines with J gene TRBJ2-6, with 9 nucleotides matching TRBD1. Germline V gene data show CDR1 as LNHDA and CDR2 as SQIVND (reference sequence). V dropped 1 base and J dropped 2; count of bases not matched to a gene: 9. The CDR3 is 19 residues long. CDR3 bases: TGTGCCAGTAGTATAGTCCCACCCGGGACAGGGACTGGGGCCAACGTCCTGACTTTC. It specifies CASSIVPPGTGTGANVLTF.

This sequence joins TRBV18 and TRBJ1-1; 10 nucleotides align to TRBD1. The CDR3 loop spans 18 amino acids. The V gene's germline CDR1 is KGHSH and CDR2 LQKENI. V was pared by 6 bases and J by 0 bases, with 13 bases of the junction left unmatched. The CDR3 protein is CASSPEKTGGLLNTEAFF. The CDR3 coding sequence is TGTGCCAGCTCCCCAGAGAAGACAGGGGGCCTCCTGAACACTGAAGCTTTCTTT.

This chain connects TRBV25-1 to TRBJ1-6, with unresolved D. The CDR3 extends over 16 amino acids. The germline V gene encodes CDR1 MGHDK and CDR2 SYGVNS. V lost 1 base and J lost 4, with 11 bases in between. CDR3 region: CASSEFGNGYNSPLHF. The CDR3 DNA reads TGTGCCAGCAGTGAATTCGGGAATGGGTATAATTCACCCCTCCACTTT.

J is TRBJ2-1 and V is TRBV19; TRBD2 aligns across 12 bases. Germline V CDR1 and CDR2: LNHDA, SQIVND (reference sequence). J was trimmed by 6 bases and V by 5 bases; bases with no gene match: 8. The length of the CDR3 is 16 residues. As DNA, the CDR3 is TGTGCCAGTAGTGCTCCACTAGCGGGAGGCCTCAATGAGCAGTTCTTC. Residues: CASSAPLAGGLNEQFF.

This chain joins TRBV5-1 and TRBJ1-4, with 7 bases matching TRBD1. CDR3 length equals 16 residues. CDR1 and CDR2 (germline): SGHRS, YFSETQ. The ends lost 4 bases at V and 0 bases at J; junction bases unmatched: 6. For the CDR3, the DNA is TGCGCCAGCAGCATGGGACAGACCTCAACTAATGAAAAACTGTTTTTT. It yields the protein CASSMGQTSTNEKLFF.

This clone was counted a single time. The V and J genes are TRBV7-2 and TRBJ1-2; 8 nucleotides match TRBD1. CDR3 length: 14 residues. Germline trimming cut 5 bases from V and 5 bases from J; bases unmatched to any gene: 7. Per germline, CDR1 SGHTA and CDR2 FQGNSA. In nucleotides, the CDR3 is TGTGCCAGCAGCCAAGACAGGGGACCTTATGGCTACACCTTC. This codes for CASSQDRGPYGYTF. The full variable domain, its missing parts supplied by reference TRBV7-2 and TRBJ1-2, is GAGVSQSPSNKVTEKGKDVELRCDPISGHTALYWYRQSLGQGLEFLIYFQGNSAPDKSGLPSDRFSAERTGGSVSTLTIQRTQQEDSAVYLCASSQDRGPYGYTFGSGTRLTVV.

The chain couples TRBV12-5 to TRBJ2-4; D possibly corresponds to TRBD1 (6 bases). This CDR3 contains 17 residues. Per the germline V gene, CDR1 is LGHNT and CDR2 is FRNRAP. The V gene lost 7 bases and the J gene lost 0 bases, with 19 bases spanning the gap. The CDR3 region has the DNA TGTGCTAGTGCCCCGATTATCAGGGGTGTAGCCAAAAACATTCAGTACTTC. It specifies CASAPIIRGVAKNIQYF.

The chain has TRBV4-1 and TRBJ2-7; 7 positions agree with TRBD1. J lost 6 bases, V lost 2 bases, and 10 bases had no gene match. The CDR3 loop spans 15 amino acids. Germline V lookup: CDR1 MGHRA, CDR2 YSYEKL. CDR3 nucleotide sequence: TGCGCCAGCAGCCAACTTGGGACAGTCGCTTCCGAGCAGTACTTC. This encodes CASSQLGTVASEQYF.

This clone was counted a few times. This chain links TRBV3-1 (or the pseudogene TRBV3-2) with TRBJ1-5; 7 nucleotides align to TRBD1. V shed 4 bases and J 0 bases; nucleotides not matched to a gene: 6. Germline V gene sequence: CDR1 LGHDT, CDR2 YNNKEL (reference sequence). The CDR3 contains 16 residues. The CDR3 is CASSLGTESSNQPQHF. The CDR3, as DNA: TGTGCCAGCAGCCTAGGGACAGAGAGTAGCAATCAGCCCCAGCATTTT.

The rearrangement joins TRBV10-3 to TRBJ2-1; D is uncertain. Germline CDR1 and CDR2: ENHRY and SYGVKD. V was trimmed by 5 bases and J by 7 bases, leaving 6 bases between them. The CDR3 length is 11 residues. The CDR3 is CAISFENEQFF. CDR3 sequence (DNA): TGTGCCATCAGTTTCGAGAATGAGCAGTTCTTC.

This clone was detected only once. This chain uses TRBV7-9 with TRBJ2-5; D is unresolved. Trimming took off 0 bases at V and 5 bases at J, with 13 bases between the two ends. The length of the CDR3 is 15 residues. From germline, CDR1 is SEHNR and CDR2 FQNEAQ (reference sequence). In DNA, the CDR3 is TGTGCCAGCAGCTTAGCGTTTCGGGTTATGGAGACCCAGTACTTC. This sequence encodes CASSLAFRVMETQYF.

This chain links TRBV19 with TRBJ2-2; TRBD2 is a possible D gene (5 bases). The CDR3 runs 15 residues. V was trimmed by 8 bases and J by 6 bases, leaving 19 bases between them. Germline V gene sequence: CDR1 LNHDA, CDR2 SQIVND (reference sequence). The CDR3 DNA sequence: TGTGCCAGTTCGGTTGGAGGATTCCCTGCCGGGGAGCTGTTTTTT. Protein: CASSVGGFPAGELFF.

The chain carries TRBV19 and TRBJ2-1, with 10 bases lining up with TRBD2. The V gene's germline CDR1 is LNHDA and CDR2 SQIVND (reference sequence). The V gene end was trimmed by 3 bases and the J gene end by 4 bases; junction bases not matched to a gene: 9. The CDR3 sequence is 17 residues long. DNA of the CDR3: TGTGCCAGTAGTATCGGGGTAGCGGGAGGAGGGTACAATGAGCAGTTCTTC. This translates into CASSIGVAGGGYNEQFF.

The chain links TRBV14 to TRBJ1-5; maybe TRBD1 (5 bases). The V end was cut by 4 bases, the J end by 5 bases, with 12 bases between. This CDR3 region has 14 residues. CDR1 and CDR2 from the germline V gene are SGHDN and FVKESK. CDR3: CASSLRGAHQPQHF. The CDR3 DNA follows: TGTGCCAGCAGCCTCCGTGGGGCCCATCAGCCCCAGCATTTT. Together with reference TRBV14 and TRBJ1-5, the CDR3 gives the full variable domain: EAGVTQFPSHSVIEKGQTVTLRCDPISGHDNLYWYRRVMGKEIKFLLHFVKESKQDESGMPNNRFLAERTGGTYSTLKVQPAELEDSGVYFCASSLRGAHQPQHFGDGTRLSIL.

The chain joins TRBV6-5 to TRBJ1-4, with 8 bases identical to TRBD1. V lost 2 bases, J lost 3 bases, and 5 bases stayed unmatched. This CDR3 region has 16 residues. The germline gives CDR1 MNHEY, CDR2 SVGAGI. The CDR3 sequence: CASSYTQGAANEKLFF. CDR3 sequence (DNA): TGTGCCAGCAGTTACACGCAGGGGGCAGCTAATGAAAAACTGTTTTTT.

This chain links TRBV7-2 with TRBJ2-2; 12 bases align to TRBD2. Germline V CDR1 and CDR2: SGHTA, FQGNSA. V trimming: 5 bases; J trimming: 3 bases; junction bases outside the gene matches: 7. The CDR3 has 17 residues. CDR3 nucleotides: TGTGCCAGCAGCGCTGGACTAGCGGGACTACACACCGGGGAGCTGTTTTTT. Translation gives CASSAGLAGLHTGELFF.

The chain employs TRBV7-9 and TRBJ2-2, with 8 bases identical to TRBD1. The length of the CDR3 is 15 residues. Trimming took 5 bases from V and 4 from J; bases not matched to a gene: 6. Germline assignment: CDR1 SEHNR and CDR2 FQNEAQ (reference sequence). CDR3 sequence: CASSADRGFTGELFF. CDR3 coding DNA: TGTGCCAGCAGCGCCGACAGGGGTTTCACCGGGGAGCTGTTTTTT.

This clone was found a few times. The chain uses TRBV7-3 and TRBJ2-5; 8 bases fit TRBD2. The CDR3 sequence is 15 residues long. Germline lookup yields CDR1 SGHTA and CDR2 FQGTGA. The V and J ends lost 2 bases and 5 bases, in that order; junction bases with no gene match: 7. CDR3 sequence: CASSLAGGSLETQYF. In DNA form, the CDR3 reads TGTGCCAGCAGCTTAGCGGGAGGTTCCTTGGAGACCCAGTACTTC.

The chain recombines TRBV7-9 with TRBJ1-2, with 9 bases fitting TRBD1. Per the germline V gene, CDR1 is SEHNR and CDR2 is FQNEAQ (reference sequence). After removal of 5 bases from V and 4 bases from J, the junction contained 11 bases not matched to a gene. CDR3 size: 16 residues. CDR3: CASSRSTGGQGYGYTF. The DNA of the CDR3 is TGTGCCAGCAGCCGATCTACGGGGGGACAGGGCTATGGCTACACCTTC.

V usage is TRBV11-2 and J usage is TRBJ1-2; no definite D call. Germline V gene sequence: CDR1 SGHAT, CDR2 FQNNGV. The CDR3 sequence is 14 residues long. Trimming shortened V by 3 bases and J by 2 bases, and 10 bases separated the two germline ends. The CDR3 protein is CASSFAPTNYGYTF. In DNA, the CDR3 is TGTGCCAGCAGCTTCGCCCCCACAAACTATGGCTACACCTTC.

This clone was seen only a few times. V and J are TRBV7-2 and TRBJ2-2, with TRBD1 identical over 10 bases. V dropped 5 bases and J dropped 6; count of bases not matched to a gene: 6. CDR3 length: 15 residues. Germline values: CDR1 SGHTA, CDR2 FQGNSA. The CDR3 loop is CASSAGTGVSGELFF. Here the CDR3 DNA reads TGTGCCAGCAGCGCCGGGACAGGGGTCTCCGGGGAGCTGTTTTTT.

The chain recombines TRBV2 with TRBJ1-5; no definite D call. V lost 4 bases to trimming and J lost 2 bases, with 3 bases between them. CDR1 is SNHLY, CDR2 FYNNEI, per germline. There are 12 residues in the CDR3. The CDR3 DNA reads as TGTGCCAGCAGTGGCGGCAATCAGCCCCAGCATTTT. It specifies CASSGGNQPQHF. The full variable domain, its missing parts supplied by reference TRBV2 and TRBJ1-5, is EPEVTQTPSHQVTQMGQEVILRCVPISNHLYFYWYRQILGQKVEFLVSFYNNEISEKSEIFDDQFSVERPDGSNFTLKIRSTKLEDSAMYFCASSGGNQPQHFGDGTRLSIL.